The clone carrying this T cell receptor beta chain has ten or more counts. What it binds is unknown. The data are from a study of T-cell reconstitution after alpha-beta-depleted transplantation in children. The study's findings and limits: As was reported, about two months after transplant, alpha-beta T cells came from several hundred expanded graft clones. Among T cells one year after transplant, newly produced cells accounted for most counts and diversity. After transplant, high TCRbeta diversity at day 60 in some patients arose from surviving recipient T cells and thymic progenitors.

Germline V gene lookup returns CDR1 LGHNA and CDR2 YSLEER. There are 17 residues in the CDR3. Deletions cut 0 bases from V and 3 bases from J, with 18 bases between. Unique molecular identifiers were built into the TCRbeta library. TCRdb redid the calling of the PCR reads with MiXCR, one entry per CDR3 protein. The sample carries fewer than 35,000 distinct CDR3 sequences, nearly 6.5% recorded once. This specimen was peripheral blood, taken 60 days after TCRalphabeta/CD19-depleted stem cell transplant. The TCR comes from a child younger than two who had a stem cell transplant for acute myeloid leukemia, so the T cells may come from the graft donor. The genes are TRBV4-3 and TRBJ2-7; D perhaps matches TRBD2 (6 bases). The CDR3 here is CASSQDAARTGGYEQYF. CDR3 in DNA: TGCGCCAGCAGCCAAGATGCGGCTAGGACCGGGGGCTACGAGCAGTACTTC.